This T cell receptor beta chain came from a study of blood T cell repertoires in COVID-19. Study information: Italy, Spain and the United States were the sources of the convalescent and acute COVID-19 samples. PBMCs, B-cell-depleted T cells, or T cells provided the cDNA or gDNA that made up the material.

This clone was detected only once. V lost 8 bases, J lost 8 bases, and 8 bases stayed unmatched. Germline CDR1 and CDR2: LGHDT and YNNKEL (reference sequence). The CDR3 length is 13 residues. Per the study methods: Cell counts per sample came from amplifying reference gene primers. Repertoires were generated with immunoSEQ multiplex PCR, while TCRdb's copy carries only in-frame clones and drops some. From that table come the V and J calls and clone size; the DNA was used to work out D and trimming. The data contain 79,000 or so clones, 80% to 90% of them singletons. The receptor's source is a human donor in a cohort sampled during active COVID-19. The rearrangement joins TRBV3-1 (or the pseudogene TRBV3-2) to TRBJ2-2; TRBD1 agrees at 7 bases. The specimen was peripheral blood. CDR3: CASQLQGSGELFF. CDR3 DNA sequence: TGTGCCAGCCAATTACAGGGGTCTGGGGAGCTGTTTTTT.